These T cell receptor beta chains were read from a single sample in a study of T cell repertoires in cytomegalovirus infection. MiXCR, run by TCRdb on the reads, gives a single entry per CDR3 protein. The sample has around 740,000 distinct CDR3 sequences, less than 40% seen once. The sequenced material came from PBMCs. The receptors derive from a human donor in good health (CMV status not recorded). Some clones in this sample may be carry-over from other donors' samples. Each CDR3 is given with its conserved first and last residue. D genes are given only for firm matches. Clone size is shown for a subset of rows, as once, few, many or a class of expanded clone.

CDR3 protein: CASSLDGRSSGNTIYF
CDR3 DNA: TGCGCCAGCAGCTTGGATGGACGGAGCTCTGGAAACACCATATATTTT
D gene: -
clone size: -
V gene: TRBV5-1
J gene: TRBJ1-3

CDR3 protein: CASSLQTPNEKLFF
CDR3 DNA: TGTGCCAGCAGCCTACAGACACCTAATGAAAAACTGTTTTTT
D gene: -
clone size: few
V gene: TRBV7-2
J gene: TRBJ1-4

CDR3 protein: CASSPRLASTDTQYF
CDR3 DNA: TGTGCCAGCAGCCCTCGACTAGCGAGCACAGATACGCAGTATTTT
D gene: TRBD2
clone size: many
V gene: TRBV7-8
J gene: TRBJ2-3

CDR3 protein: CASRNDRAREQYF
CDR3 DNA: TGTGCCAGCAGAAACGACAGGGCGAGGGAGCAGTACTTC
D gene: TRBD1
clone size: once
V gene: TRBV6-1
J gene: TRBJ2-7

CDR3 protein: CASSIDTGNTEAFF
CDR3 DNA: TGCGCCAGCAGCATTGATACAGGGAACACTGAAGCTTTCTTT
D gene: -
clone size: -
V gene: TRBV5-1
J gene: TRBJ1-1

CDR3 protein: CASSGGLAGVNEQFF
CDR3 DNA: TGTGCCAGCAGCGGTGGACTAGCGGGAGTTAATGAGCAGTTCTTC
D gene: TRBD2
clone size: many
V gene: TRBV7-6
J gene: TRBJ2-1

CDR3 protein: CASTDMTGSAYEQYF
CDR3 DNA: TGCGCCAGCACTGACATGACGGGATCGGCCTACGAGCAGTACTTC
D gene: -
clone size: -
V gene: TRBV10-2
J gene: TRBJ2-7

CDR3 protein: CASTGGTGTGLGNQPQHF
CDR3 DNA: TGTGCCAGTACCGGGGGGACAGGGACGGGATTGGGCAATCAGCCCCAGCATTTT
D gene: TRBD1
clone size: few
V gene: TRBV19
J gene: TRBJ1-5

CDR3 protein: CASSETGTDTQYF
CDR3 DNA: TGTGCCAGCAGTGAAACTGGAACAGATACGCAGTATTTT
D gene: -
clone size: few
V gene: TRBV6-1
J gene: TRBJ2-3

CDR3 protein: CASSPPGLGNQPQHF
CDR3 DNA: TGTGCCAGCAGTCCCCCGGGTCTCGGCAATCAGCCCCAGCATTTT
D gene: -
clone size: -
V gene: TRBV27
J gene: TRBJ1-5

CDR3 protein: CASSVDPVALTNQGARGYTF
CDR3 DNA: TGTGCCAGCAGCGTAGACCCAGTCGCCCTGACAAACCAGGGGGCGCGGGGCTACACCTTC
D gene: TRBD1
clone size: -
V gene: TRBV9
J gene: TRBJ1-2

CDR3 protein: CASSPRAGGPIGEQFF
CDR3 DNA: TGTGCCAGCAGCCCTAGAGCGGGGGGGCCAATAGGTGAGCAGTTCTTC
D gene: TRBD2
clone size: -
V gene: TRBV7-6
J gene: TRBJ2-1

CDR3 protein: CATGQMNTEAFF
CDR3 DNA: TGTGCCACGGGACAGATGAACACTGAAGCTTTCTTT
D gene: TRBD1
clone size: few
V gene: TRBV10-3
J gene: TRBJ1-1

CDR3 protein: CASSSLVGNTEAFF
CDR3 DNA: TGTGCCAGCAGTTCATTGGTAGGGAACACTGAAGCTTTCTTT
D gene: -
clone size: -
V gene: TRBV28
J gene: TRBJ1-1

CDR3 protein: CASSATGGLNEQYF
CDR3 DNA: TGTGCCAGCAGTGCGACAGGGGGTTTGAACGAGCAGTACTTC
D gene: TRBD1
clone size: many
V gene: TRBV12-3/TRBV12-4
J gene: TRBJ2-7

CDR3 protein: CASSLSQGAPYGYTF
CDR3 DNA: TGTGCCAGCAGTTTATCACAGGGGGCGCCTTATGGCTACACCTTC
D gene: TRBD1
clone size: few
V gene: TRBV27
J gene: TRBJ1-2

CDR3 protein: CASSFRGAEAFF
CDR3 DNA: TGTGCCAGTAGTTTCAGGGGCGCTGAAGCTTTCTTT
D gene: -
clone size: few
V gene: TRBV19
J gene: TRBJ1-1

CDR3 protein: CATPTGRGAYEQYF
CDR3 DNA: TGTGCCACACCGACGGGGCGGGGCGCCTACGAGCAGTACTTC
D gene: -
clone size: few
V gene: TRBV6-1
J gene: TRBJ2-7

CDR3 protein: CASSVGTGGPSGANVLTF
CDR3 DNA: TGTGCCAGCAGCGTAGGAACGGGGGGGCCGAGTGGGGCCAACGTCCTGACTTTC
D gene: TRBD2
clone size: -
V gene: TRBV9
J gene: TRBJ2-6

CDR3 protein: CASSALRIDRAEKLFF
CDR3 DNA: TGTGCCAGCAGTGCCCTCCGTATCGACAGGGCTGAAAAACTGTTTTTT
D gene: TRBD1
clone size: -
V gene: TRBV2
J gene: TRBJ1-4

CDR3 protein: CASSFFTGSDETQYF
CDR3 DNA: TGTGCCAGCAGCTTCTTCACCGGGAGCGATGAGACCCAGTACTTC
D gene: -
clone size: few
V gene: TRBV11-2
J gene: TRBJ2-5

CDR3 protein: CASSLQGLYESTQYF
CDR3 DNA: TGTGCCAGCAGCTTACAGGGGTTGTACGAGTCTACGCAGTATTTT
D gene: -
clone size: -
V gene: TRBV11-2
J gene: TRBJ2-3

CDR3 protein: CASSVVGDTGELFF
CDR3 DNA: TGTGCCAGCAGCGTAGTCGGAGACACCGGGGAGCTGTTTTTT
D gene: -
clone size: few
V gene: TRBV9
J gene: TRBJ2-2

CDR3 protein: CSVEGQQSDNEQFF
CDR3 DNA: TGCAGCGTTGAGGGACAGCAATCGGACAATGAGCAGTTCTTC
D gene: TRBD1
clone size: many
V gene: TRBV29-1
J gene: TRBJ2-1

CDR3 protein: CATSDLGGQGIYEQYF
CDR3 DNA: TGTGCCACCAGTGATTTGGGGGGACAGGGGATCTACGAGCAGTACTTC
D gene: TRBD1
clone size: few
V gene: TRBV24-1
J gene: TRBJ2-7

CDR3 protein: CASSLGRIPNYGYTF
CDR3 DNA: TGTGCCAGCAGCTTAGGGCGGATCCCTAACTATGGCTACACCTTC
D gene: -
clone size: few
V gene: TRBV7-2
J gene: TRBJ1-2

CDR3 protein: CSASLLAGAYNEQFF
CDR3 DNA: TGCAGTGCTAGCCTGCTAGCGGGAGCCTACAATGAGCAGTTCTTC
D gene: TRBD2
clone size: -
V gene: TRBV20-1
J gene: TRBJ2-1

CDR3 protein: CASSGVLLTGELFF
CDR3 DNA: TGTGCCAGTAGCGGAGTTCTGCTCACCGGGGAGCTGTTTTTT
D gene: -
clone size: -
V gene: TRBV11-2
J gene: TRBJ2-2

CDR3 protein: CASSHGTDLAKNIQYF
CDR3 DNA: TGTGCCAGCAGTCATGGGACGGACCTAGCCAAAAACATTCAGTACTTC
D gene: -
clone size: -
V gene: TRBV28
J gene: TRBJ2-4

CDR3 protein: CASRAQGRSTYEQYF
CDR3 DNA: TGCGCCAGCAGGGCCCAAGGCAGATCTACCTACGAGCAGTACTTC
D gene: -
clone size: -
V gene: TRBV10-2
J gene: TRBJ2-7

CDR3 protein: CASSSGLAGGIEQFF
CDR3 DNA: TGTGCCAGCAGCTCGGGACTAGCGGGGGGTATTGAGCAGTTCTTC
D gene: TRBD2
clone size: -
V gene: TRBV7-3
J gene: TRBJ2-1

CDR3 protein: CASTLFLGMGYTF
CDR3 DNA: TGCGCCAGCACCCTCTTTTTAGGGATGGGCTACACCTTC
D gene: -
clone size: -
V gene: TRBV5-1
J gene: TRBJ1-2

CDR3 protein: CSVELGGIGPYEQYF
CDR3 DNA: TGCAGCGTTGAATTAGGGGGAATAGGACCCTACGAGCAGTACTTC
D gene: -
clone size: -
V gene: TRBV29-1
J gene: TRBJ2-7

CDR3 protein: CASSFGQPYEQYF
CDR3 DNA: TGTGCCAGCAGTTTTGGACAGCCCTACGAGCAGTACTTC
D gene: -
clone size: few
V gene: TRBV12-3/TRBV12-4
J gene: TRBJ2-7

CDR3 protein: CSAPRRGSYNEQFF
CDR3 DNA: TGCAGTGCCCCTCGGCGCGGCTCCTACAATGAGCAGTTCTTC
D gene: -
clone size: -
V gene: TRBV20-1
J gene: TRBJ2-1

CDR3 protein: CASSLGNFGQGRQYF
CDR3 DNA: TGTGCCAGCAGCTTAGGAAATTTCGGACAGGGAAGGCAGTATTTT
D gene: TRBD1
clone size: -
V gene: TRBV7-3
J gene: TRBJ2-3

CDR3 protein: CASSIELVTDTQYF
CDR3 DNA: TGTGCCAGTAGTATCGAACTAGTCACAGATACGCAGTATTTT
D gene: -
clone size: few
V gene: TRBV19
J gene: TRBJ2-3

CDR3 protein: CAIRGTGVSETQYF
CDR3 DNA: TGTGCCATCAGGGGGACAGGGGTGTCAGAGACCCAGTACTTC
D gene: TRBD1
clone size: few
V gene: TRBV10-3
J gene: TRBJ2-5

CDR3 protein: CASSVLADPYEQYF
CDR3 DNA: TGTGCCAGCAGTGTACTAGCGGACCCCTACGAGCAGTACTTC
D gene: TRBD2
clone size: few
V gene: TRBV6-6
J gene: TRBJ2-7

CDR3 protein: CASSPWTSGNEQFF
CDR3 DNA: TGTGCCAGCAGCCCTTGGACTAGCGGCAATGAGCAGTTCTTC
D gene: TRBD2
clone size: many
V gene: TRBV7-8
J gene: TRBJ2-1

CDR3 protein: CASSYMGGGANVLTF
CDR3 DNA: TGTGCCAGCAGTTATATGGGGGGTGGGGCCAACGTCCTGACTTTC
D gene: -
clone size: few
V gene: TRBV6-5
J gene: TRBJ2-6

CDR3 protein: CASSDPGQRDTQYF
CDR3 DNA: TGTGCCAGCAGTGATCCGGGACAGCGAGATACGCAGTATTTT
D gene: TRBD1
clone size: few
V gene: TRBV28
J gene: TRBJ2-3

CDR3 protein: CASSLSSRDHWIYGYTF
CDR3 DNA: TGTGCCAGCAGCCTCTCATCCCGGGACCATTGGATCTATGGCTACACCTTC
D gene: -
clone size: few
V gene: TRBV5-4
J gene: TRBJ1-2

CDR3 protein: CASGKGGTEAFF
CDR3 DNA: TGTGCCAGCGGCAAGGGGGGCACTGAAGCTTTCTTT
D gene: -
clone size: -
V gene: TRBV7-9
J gene: TRBJ1-1

CDR3 protein: CASSEGDRGRGQPQHF
CDR3 DNA: TGTGCCAGCAGTGAGGGGGACAGGGGGCGGGGTCAGCCCCAGCATTTT
D gene: TRBD1
clone size: few
V gene: TRBV25-1
J gene: TRBJ1-5

CDR3 protein: CASSLVRGNNQPQHF
CDR3 DNA: TGTGCCAGCAGTTTAGTGCGGGGGAACAATCAGCCCCAGCATTTT
D gene: -
clone size: few
V gene: TRBV12-3/TRBV12-4
J gene: TRBJ1-5

CDR3 protein: CSARGGNRPNTEAFF
CDR3 DNA: TGCAGTGCTAGAGGAGGGAACAGACCGAACACTGAAGCTTTCTTT
D gene: -
clone size: -
V gene: TRBV20-1
J gene: TRBJ1-1

CDR3 protein: CASSQEILPGRPLHF
CDR3 DNA: TGCGCCAGCAGCCAAGAAATACTCCCGGGGAGGCCCCTCCACTTT
D gene: -
clone size: few
V gene: TRBV4-1
J gene: TRBJ1-6

CDR3 protein: CASSMGWAPAEQFF
CDR3 DNA: TGTGCCAGTAGTATGGGATGGGCACCAGCTGAGCAGTTCTTC
D gene: -
clone size: once
V gene: TRBV19
J gene: TRBJ2-1